The 21 T cell receptor beta chains in this list originate from one sample, sequenced in a study of blood T cell repertoires in COVID-19. TCRdb keeps only in-frame clones here, not all; method: immunoSEQ multiplex PCR. The table includes about 38,000 clones, less than 90% detected once. The specimen was peripheral blood. The receptors stem from a man aged 55 to 69 with COVID-19, enrolled during active disease.

The gene calls are TRBV24-1 and TRBJ2-5, with D uncertain. CDR3 length: 11 residues. CDR1 and CDR2 (germline): KGHDR, SFDVKD. V shed 1 base and J shed 7 bases, with 3 bases lying between them. The CDR3, as DNA: TGTGCCACCAGTGATTTACTGACCCAGTACTTC. Its translation: CATSDLLTQYF.

In regard to this clone: At one end, the junction sequence differs from germline, possibly due to a read error. The chain employs TRBV4-2 and TRBJ2-7; D is possibly TRBD2 (5 bases). The germline V gene encodes CDR1 LGHNA and CDR2 YNFKEQ. The CDR3 length is 15 residues. CDR3 in DNA: TGTGCCAGCGGCCAAGGCGGGCAATTCTCTTACGAGCAGTACTTC. Protein product: CASGQGGQFSYEQYF.

The genes are TRBV19 and TRBJ2-3; TRBD2 matches 13 bases. This CDR3 contains 17 residues. Germline CDR1 reads LNHDA; CDR2 reads SQIVND (reference sequence). V was clipped by 6 bases and J by 4 bases; unmatched bases: 10. Here the CDR3 reads CASRPGLAGVFADTQYF. CDR3 nucleotide sequence: TGTGCCAGTAGACCCGGACTAGCGGGAGTTTTCGCAGATACGCAGTATTTT. The full variable domain, its missing parts supplied by reference TRBV19 and TRBJ2-3, is DGGITQSPKYLFRKEGQNVTLSCEQNLNHDAMYWYRQDPGQGLRLIYYSQIVNDFQKGDIAEGYSVSREKKESFPLTVTSAQKNPTAFYLCASRPGLAGVFADTQYFGPGTRLTVL.

This clone was detected a few times. The gene calls are TRBV5-4 and TRBJ1-3, with D possibly being TRBD1 (5 bases). Germline V gene lookup returns CDR1 SGHNT and CDR2 YYREEE (reference sequence). The V gene lost 3 bases and the J gene lost 1 base, with 17 bases spanning the gap. The CDR3 spans 17 residues. The CDR3 sequence is CASSSPAGGLSGNTIYF. In DNA, the CDR3 is TGTGCCAGCAGCTCTCCGGCGGGGGGTCTGTCTGGAAACACCATATATTTT.

The CDR3 DNA reads TGTGCCTGGAGTGAAGGGGTCTCCCGCTACACCTTC. Amino acids: CAWSEGVSRYTF. The gene calls are TRBV30 and TRBJ1-2; D is perhaps TRBD1 (5 bases). Trimming took off 1 base at V and 9 bases at J, with 12 bases between the two ends. The CDR3 extends over 12 amino acids. Germline lookup yields CDR1 GTSNPN and CDR2 SVGIG (reference sequence).

The chain is built from TRBV3-1 (or the pseudogene TRBV3-2) and TRBJ2-3; perhaps TRBD2 as D (5 bases). The CDR3 has 16 residues. The ends were cut back, 2 bases at V and 2 bases at J, with 14 bases in the middle. Germline CDR1 LGHDT, CDR2 YNNKEL (reference sequence). The CDR3 bases are TGTGCCAGCAGCCAAAGCGGACCCCTATCCACAGATACGCAGTATTTT. It translates to CASSQSGPLSTDTQYF.

This clone was counted a few times. The chain uses TRBV29-1 and TRBJ1-1, with D hard to call. V lost 4 bases to trimming and J lost 0 bases, with 3 bases between them. The CDR3 has 11 residues. The germline CDR1 and CDR2 sequences are SQVTM and ANQGSEA. The CDR3 spells CSVVVNTEAFF. CDR3 nucleotide sequence: TGCAGCGTTGTAGTGAACACTGAAGCTTTCTTT. Full variable domain (missing parts from reference TRBV29-1 and TRBJ1-1): SAVISQKPSRDICQRGTSLTIQCQVDSQVTMMFWYRQQPGQSLTLIATANQGSEATYESGFVIDKFPISRPNLTFSTLTVSNMSPEDSSIYLCSVVVNTEAFFGQGTRLTVV.

The CDR3 here is CASSLAKGGRSYEQYF. CDR3 bases: TGTGCCAGCAGCTTAGCGAAGGGAGGAAGGAGCTACGAGCAGTACTTC. The gene calls are TRBV7-2 and TRBJ2-7, with D tentatively TRBD2 (6 bases). Trimming pared 0 bases from V and 3 bases from J, leaving 15 bases between. Germline CDR1 reads SGHTA; CDR2 reads FQGNSA. The CDR3 is made up of 16 amino acids.

This clone came up once. The V gene is TRBV6-5, the J gene TRBJ2-1; 7 nucleotides match TRBD2. The CDR3 is 15 residues long. CDR1 and CDR2 (germline): MNHEY, SVGAGI. The ends lost 5 bases at V and 3 bases at J; junction bases unmatched: 7. The CDR3 loop reads CASSPAGTNYNEQFF. CDR3 coding DNA: TGTGCCAGCAGTCCCGCCGGGACTAACTACAATGAGCAGTTCTTC.

This sequence joins TRBV6-5 and TRBJ1-1, with a possible D match to TRBD1 (6 bases). Trimming cost V 4 bases and J 1 base, with 13 bases left between them. Germline loops: CDR1 MNHEY, CDR2 SVGAGI. This CDR3 contains 15 residues. The CDR3 sequence: CASSLGSTGNTEAFF. The DNA for the CDR3 is TGTGCCAGCAGTTTAGGGTCGACAGGGAACACTGAAGCTTTCTTT.

This rearrangement joins TRBV4-3 to TRBJ1-2; tentatively, D is TRBD1 (5 bases). The CDR3 has 13 residues. Germline CDR1 reads LGHNA; CDR2 reads YSLEER. The V gene lost 2 bases and the J gene lost 7 bases, with 11 bases spanning the gap. For the CDR3, the DNA is TGCGCCAGCAGCCAATGGGGAGGGGCTGGCTACACCTTC. As protein: CASSQWGGAGYTF.

The chain carries TRBV5-6 and TRBJ1-2, with 7 bases aligning to TRBD1. The V and J ends lost 2 bases and 5 bases, in that order; junction bases with no gene match: 21. The length of the CDR3 is 19 residues. From germline, CDR1 is SGHDT and CDR2 YYEEEE. The CDR3 region has the DNA TGTGCCAGCAGCTTAAGGGGGCAGGAGGGTTTTCATCCCCTTTATGGCTACACCTTC. Residues: CASSLRGQEGFHPLYGYTF.

The V and J genes are TRBV6-5 and TRBJ2-2; 8 bases are a match to TRBD1. CDR3 length: 15 amino acids. Trimming removed 5 bases from V and 4 bases from J; junction bases left unmatched: 6. CDR1 is MNHEY, CDR2 SVGAGI, per germline. The CDR3 is CASSHTGGRTGELFF. DNA for the CDR3: TGTGCCAGCAGTCACACAGGGGGGCGCACCGGGGAGCTGTTTTTT.

The rearrangement joins TRBV5-4 to TRBJ2-1; D unclear. Germline values: CDR1 SGHNT, CDR2 YYREEE (reference sequence). Trimming removed 0 bases at V and 2 bases at J, with 9 bases between. The CDR3 runs 15 residues. As DNA, the CDR3 is TGTGCCAGCAGCTTGGGAGGTCTAGCCTACAATGAGCAGTTCTTC. Translating gives CASSLGGLAYNEQFF.

V is TRBV6-2 or TRBV6-3 and J is TRBJ1-2; TRBD1 is a possible D gene (5 bases). Trimming removed 6 bases at V and 0 bases at J, with 17 bases between. Germline loops: CDR1 MNHEY, CDR2 SVGEGT. This CDR3 has 16 residues. This chain's CDR3 is CASSPLTSTANYGYTF. As DNA, the CDR3 is TGTGCCAGCAGCCCCCTTACCTCGACAGCTAACTATGGCTACACCTTC.

This clone was seen a handful of times. The rearrangement uses TRBV19 and TRBJ1-3, with D hard to call. The length of the CDR3 is 13 residues. V was pared by 6 bases and J by 6 bases, with 12 bases between. From germline, CDR1 is LNHDA and CDR2 SQIVND (reference sequence). This CDR3 reads CASSPIFVNTIYF. In DNA form, the CDR3 reads TGTGCCAGTAGCCCTATTTTCGTAAACACCATATATTTT.

This sequence joins TRBV7-9 and TRBJ2-5; TRBD1 is a possible D gene (5 bases). Germline values: CDR1 SEHNR, CDR2 FQNEAQ (reference sequence). The germline V and J ends were trimmed by 5 bases and 3 bases, with 19 bases remaining between them. The CDR3 consists of 16 residues. The CDR3, as DNA: TGTGCCAGCAGCCCAACCCAGCCAGGGCCGAAAGAGACCCAGTACTTC. Its translation is CASSPTQPGPKETQYF.

This chain connects TRBV9 to TRBJ1-2; the match to TRBD1 covers 8 bases. Trimming took 2 bases from V and 6 from J; bases not matched to a gene: 6. This CDR3 contains 14 residues. CDR1 is SGDLS, CDR2 YYNGEE, per germline. The chain's CDR3 is CASSVQQGVHGYTF. CDR3 nucleotides: TGTGCCAGCAGCGTTCAACAGGGGGTACATGGCTACACCTTC.

There are a few counts of this clone. The J gene is TRBJ1-2, the V gene TRBV29-1, with D hard to call. The CDR3 consists of 16 residues. V dropped 0 bases and J dropped 6 bases, with 20 bases sitting between them. In germline, CDR1 is SQVTM, CDR2 ANQGSEA. The CDR3 DNA reads TGCAGCGTTGAAGAGTGGGGAGGCGGCATCTGGGATGGCTACACCTTC. Protein: CSVEEWGGGIWDGYTF.

This clone was seen a single time. The chain carries TRBV15 and TRBJ2-7; D gene uncertain. The germline V and J ends were trimmed by 0 bases and 2 bases, with 5 bases remaining between them. From germline, CDR1 is LNHNV and CDR2 YYDKDF (reference sequence). CDR3 length: 13 amino acids. The CDR3 loop reads CATSRDKTYEQYF. In nucleotides, the CDR3 is TGTGCCACCAGCAGAGATAAAACCTACGAGCAGTACTTC.

This rearrangement joins TRBV5-1 to TRBJ1-3; no definite D call. Trimming shortened V by 4 bases and J by 0 bases, and 14 bases separated the two germline ends. This CDR3 has 16 amino acids. Germline V gene sequence: CDR1 SGHRS, CDR2 YFSETQ. CDR3 DNA sequence: TGCGCCAGCAGCAACCGCCGGAGCGACTCTGGAAACACCATATATTTT. Amino acid sequence: CASSNRRSDSGNTIYF.